This T cell receptor (beta chain) was documented in a study of blood T cell repertoires in COVID-19. Whole-study context: In each case, the material was cDNA or gDNA derived from T cells, B-cell-depleted T cells, or PBMCs.

Clones were sequenced by immunoSEQ multiplex PCR, and TCRdb holds only the in-frame ones, with some missing. The sample lists some 350,000 clones; 89% were seen once. The V gene's germline CDR1 is ENHRY and CDR2 SYGVKD. The CDR3 consists of 16 residues. V lost 0 bases and J 1 base, leaving 9 bases between the germline ends. The Seattle site enrolled patients during active infection and followed them longitudinally. The V call is TRBV10-3, the J call TRBJ2-2; maybe TRBD1 (5 bases). The sequence came from a woman aged 30 to 39 with COVID-19, enrolled during active disease. The sequenced material came from peripheral blood. This CDR3 reads CAISESSQGNTGELFF. CDR3 coding DNA: TGTGCCATCAGTGAGTCGAGTCAGGGGAACACCGGGGAGCTGTTTTTT.